This T cell receptor beta chain is from a study of blood T cell repertoires in COVID-19. Study in general: Sites across the United States, Italy and Spain contributed samples from acute and convalescent COVID-19. PBMCs, B-cell-depleted T cells, or T cells provided the cDNA or gDNA that made up the material.

A Seattle source enrolled patients during active infection and followed them longitudinally. In the study's own analysis: Reference gene primer amplification yielded estimated nucleated cell counts. Here immunoSEQ multiplex PCR was the method, and the copy in TCRdb shows in-frame clones only, minus some. The DNA gave D and trimming, while V, J and clone size come from that table. The sample lists some 310,000 clones; 90% were seen once. The CDR3 runs to 13 residues. CDR1 and CDR2 (germline): GTSNPN, SVGIG (reference sequence). Trimming pared 2 bases from V and 7 bases from J, leaving 11 bases between.

This chain connects TRBV30 to TRBJ1-4; D gene ambiguous. The sequence came from a woman in her forties with COVID-19, enrolled during active disease. Input material: peripheral blood. CDR3 loop: CAWSRVFGEKLFF. For the CDR3, the DNA is TGTGCCTGGAGTCGGGTTTTCGGTGAAAAACTGTTTTTT.